The clone carrying this T cell receptor beta chain was seen at least ten times. What it recognizes is unknown. An end of the junction differs from the germline gene, which may be a read error. The entry originates in a study of blood T cells in healthy people across ages. Broader study findings: TCR beta diversity, measured per million T cells, fell in a roughly linear way with age.

This CDR3 region has 15 residues. A second about 7 to 12 cycle PCR used barcoded and J-beta primers. TCRdb passed the 5' RACE reads through MiXCR, listing each CDR3 protein once. This table holds hundreds of thousands of distinct CDR3 sequences, under 35% found once. The chain links TRBV12-3 or TRBV12-4 to TRBJ2-3, with D perhaps TRBD2 (5 bases). The source material was blood. This sequence was found in a woman aged 80 or older in good health. CDR3 loop: CASSLGTGSADTQYF. In DNA form, the CDR3 reads TGTGCCAGCAGCTTAGGTACGGGGTCCGCAGATACGCAGTATTTT.